The rows below give T cell receptor beta chains drawn from one sample of a study of Ad26.COV2.S vaccination and SARS-CoV-2 variants. Method: immunoSEQ multiplex PCR; TCRdb's copy keeps in-frame clones and lacks some. Here the sample spans more than 350,000 clones, 90% being singletons. Material: peripheral blood, obtained in a trial of Ad26.COV2.S vaccine versus placebo. Receptor source: a person between 18 and 65 years old who received the Ad26.COV2.S COVID-19 vaccine or a placebo. Both conserved end residues are part of each CDR3. The D gene is left open where the match is weak. Size is stated for part of the rows, as once, few or many counts, or as a class when the clone is expanded.

J gene	V gene	D gene	clone size	CDR3 DNA	CDR3 protein
TRBJ2-3	TRBV11-3	NA	NA	TGTGCCAGCAGCTTAGGAGGTTGGAAAGGTGGGCCAGATACGCAGTATTTT	CASSLGGWKGGPDTQYF
TRBJ2-1	TRBV27	TRBD2	NA	TGTGCCAGCAGACACCGGACTAGCGTGAGCGTTGGGCACAATGAGCAGTTCTTC	CASRHRTSVSVGHNEQFF
TRBJ2-1	TRBV10-2	NA	NA	TGCGCCAGCGAAAAAGCGGCTAGCTCCTACAATGAGCAGTTCTTC	CASEKAASSYNEQFF
TRBJ1-1	TRBV5-1	TRBD1	NA	TGCGCCAGCAGCCGGGACAGCACCCTTGAAGCTTTCTTT	CASSRDSTLEAFF
TRBJ2-1	TRBV10-3	TRBD2	NA	TGTGCCATCAGAAGGGGATCTAGCGGGGGCTACAATGAGCAGTTCTTC	CAIRRGSSGGYNEQFF
TRBJ1-1	TRBV28	NA	NA	TGTGCCAGCAGTCCACAGATGAACACTGAAGCTTTCTTT	CASSPQMNTEAFF
TRBJ1-1	TRBV2	NA	NA	TGTGCCAGCAGTGAAGAGGCCAGAGTGAACACTGAAGCTTTCTTT	CASSEEARVNTEAFF
TRBJ2-1	TRBV19	TRBD2	NA	TGTGCCAGTAGTCCTATAGCGGGTAGCTCCTACAATGAGCAGTTCTTC	CASSPIAGSSYNEQFF
TRBJ2-3	TRBV29-1	NA	NA	TGCAGCGTTGAAGGGGAGTTTCCCAACACAGATACGCAGTATTTT	CSVEGEFPNTDTQYF
TRBJ1-4	TRBV2	NA	NA	TGTGCCAGCAGTGAAGTGGGGGAGGGTGAAAAACTGTTTTTT	CASSEVGEGEKLFF
TRBJ2-7	TRBV13	TRBD1	once	TGTGCCAGCAGGGATGGGGACAGGGCCTACGAGCAGTACTTC	CASRDGDRAYEQYF
TRBJ2-1	TRBV10-1	TRBD2	NA	TGCGCCAGCAGTGAAACTAGCGCCTCCTACAATGAGCAGTTCTTC	CASSETSASYNEQFF
TRBJ2-1	TRBV7-2	TRBD2	NA	TGTGCCAGCAGCTTAACGGCGACTAGCGGGAAATGGGGTGAGCAGTTCTTC	CASSLTATSGKWGEQFF
TRBJ2-7	TRBV5-5	NA	NA	TGTGCCAGCAGCCCGTGGACTGGTACCTACGAGCAGTACTTC	CASSPWTGTYEQYF
TRBJ2-7	TRBV11-2	TRBD2	NA	TGTGCCAGCAGCTTAGAACTAGCGGGAGGTTCCTACGAGCAGTACTTC	CASSLELAGGSYEQYF
TRBJ1-1	TRBV7-9	TRBD1	NA	TGTGCCAGCAGCTTAGACAGGGGACGAGCTTTCTTT	CASSLDRGRAFF
TRBJ2-1	TRBV28	TRBD2	NA	TGTGCCAGCAGTTTTTCGGGAGGGCCTCCCTACAATGAGCAGTTCTTC	CASSFSGGPPYNEQFF
TRBJ2-2	TRBV15	TRBD2	NA	TGTGCCACCAGCAGAGATCGAAGCGGGAGGCACACCGGGGAGCTGTTTTTT	CATSRDRSGRHTGELFF
TRBJ1-1	TRBV7-9	NA	NA	TGTGCCAGCAGCCTTTACGAAGAGCTGAACACTGAAGCTTTCTTT	CASSLYEELNTEAFF